This T cell receptor beta chain was sequenced for a study of blood T cell repertoires in COVID-19. Study-wide context: Sources were T cells, B-cell-depleted T cells, or PBMCs; the material itself was cDNA or gDNA.

Study processing details: Amplification of reference gene primers was used by the study to estimate nucleated cell counts. Clones were read by immunoSEQ multiplex PCR, and TCRdb kept only the in-frame ones, dropping some. V and J calls and clone size are given by that table; D and trimming were obtained from the DNA. The data contain about 260,000 clones, almost 85% of them singletons. The CDR3 spans 13 residues. V was pared by 4 bases and J by 8 bases, with 15 bases between. CDR1 is GTSNPN, CDR2 SVGIG, per germline (reference sequence). The chain has TRBV30 and TRBJ1-3, with a weak D call TRBD1 (5 bases). Sequences were obtained from peripheral blood. The TCR originated in a woman older than 75 with acute or convalescent COVID-19. CDR3 amino acids: CAWTARVRHTIYF. DNA of the CDR3: TGTGCCTGGACGGCCAGGGTGAGACACACCATATATTTT.